Each of the 26 T cell receptor beta chains below was sequenced from the same sample in a study of blood T cells in healthy people across ages. A second PCR, run for about 7 to 11 cycles, used a sample-barcoded 5' primer plus a J-beta primer mix. TCRdb re-called the 5' RACE reads through MiXCR, storing one row per CDR3 protein. Of 1.5 million to 1.9 million distinct CDR3 sequences listed, less than 45% are singletons. Material: blood. These receptors all stem from a woman between 18 and 29 years old in good health.

This clonotype was observed at least ten times. V is TRBV20-1 and J is TRBJ2-1; possible D gene TRBD2, 5 bases. Trimming pared 8 bases from V and 4 bases from J, leaving 15 bases between. This CDR3 region has 13 residues. Per the germline V gene, CDR1 is DFQATT and CDR2 is SNEGSKA (reference sequence). This CDR3 is CSFERWEYNEQFF. DNA for the CDR3: TGCAGTTTTGAGCGGTGGGAATACAATGAGCAGTTCTTC.

This clonotype was seen more than once but under ten times. The V and J genes are TRBV11-2 and TRBJ2-7, with 9 bases fitting TRBD1. The J segment lost 5 bases and the V segment lost 6 bases, leaving 8 bases of the junction unmatched. Germline CDR1 and CDR2: SGHAT and FQNNGV. The CDR3 spans 14 residues. CDR3 sequence (DNA): TGTGCCAGCAGTTGGACAGGGGCATCGCACGAGCAGTACTTC. Amino acids: CASSWTGASHEQYF.

This chain joins TRBV7-3 and TRBJ2-3; 11 bases match TRBD2. This CDR3 has 16 amino acids. With 5 bases clipped from V and 5 bases from J, the junction kept 9 bases outside the gene matches. Germline lookup yields CDR1 SGHTA and CDR2 FQGTGA. CDR3 coding DNA: TGTGCCAGCAGCCCACGGACTAGCGGGCGCGGAGATACGCAGTATTTT. Translation gives CASSPRTSGRGDTQYF.

The CDR3 DNA sequence: TGTGCCAGCAGTTACGGGGCTATGAGCACTGAAGCTTTCTTT. This codes for CASSYGAMSTEAFF. The rearrangement uses TRBV6-2 or TRBV6-3 and TRBJ1-1, with D possibly matching TRBD1 (5 bases). The CDR3 length is 14 residues. Germline CDR1 MNHEY, CDR2 SVGEGT. Deletions cut 2 bases from V and 4 bases from J, with 11 bases between.

J is TRBJ2-3 and V is TRBV7-9; 11 positions match TRBD2. Trimming at V came to 4 bases and at J to 7 bases, leaving 19 bases not matched to a gene. The CDR3 totals 19 residues. Germline V gene lookup returns CDR1 SEHNR and CDR2 FQNEAQ (reference sequence). Here the CDR3 DNA reads TGTGCCAGCAGCTCAGACAGGGTACTAGCGGGAGTTTTCAAAAATACGCAGTATTTT. As protein: CASSSDRVLAGVFKNTQYF.

The genes are TRBV2 and TRBJ2-7, with 12 bases that match TRBD2. The CDR3 covers 14 residues. With V trimmed by 7 bases and J by 4 bases, 5 bases remained unmatched. Germline V gene sequence: CDR1 SNHLY, CDR2 FYNNEI. The CDR3 DNA sequence: TGTGCCAGCATTGAGGGGACTAGCGGGTACGAGCAGTACTTC. Amino acid sequence: CASIEGTSGYEQYF.

This clonotype was picked up one time. V usage is TRBV4-3 and J usage is TRBJ2-6, with a weak D call TRBD1 (5 bases). CDR1 is LGHNA and CDR2 is YSLEER in the germline V gene. The CDR3 is made up of 16 amino acids. V was clipped by 0 bases and J by 1 base, with 7 bases between them. The CDR3 DNA follows: TGCGCCAGCAGCCAAGATACAGGTTCTGGGGCCAACGTCCTGACTTTC. It translates to CASSQDTGSGANVLTF.

CDR3 amino acids: CASSGGRGEKLFF. The CDR3, as DNA: TGTGCCAGCAGCGGGGGACGCGGGGAAAAACTGTTTTTT. V usage is TRBV21-1 and J usage is TRBJ1-4; TRBD1, the table's D call, lacks a check against the DNA. TRBV21-1 is termed a pseudogene. This CDR3 is built from 13 residues.

The gene calls are TRBV10-3 and TRBJ1-1; D remains unclear. CDR1 is ENHRY and CDR2 is SYGVKD in the germline V gene. The CDR3 loop spans 12 amino acids. V was pared by 8 bases and J by 3 bases, with 10 bases between. Here the CDR3 reads CAIRRRDTEAFF. DNA for the CDR3: TGTGCCATCCGAAGGAGGGACACTGAAGCTTTCTTT.

The chain links TRBV7-9 to TRBJ2-1; D remains ambiguous. V lost 5 bases, J lost 8 bases, and 4 bases lay in between. The CDR3 is made up of 10 amino acids. Germline V gene sequence: CDR1 SEHNR, CDR2 FQNEAQ (reference sequence). CDR3 coding DNA: TGTGCCAGCAGCCACCATGAGCAGTTCTTC. Residues: CASSHHEQFF.

With regard to this clonotype: Given a much more abundant clone one base away, this may be a read error. The rearrangement links TRBV20-1 to TRBJ2-7; 8 nucleotides align to TRBD1. Trimming cost V 3 bases and J 3 bases; bases outside gene matches: 7. Germline V CDR1 and CDR2: DFQATT, SNEGSKA (reference sequence). This CDR3 has 14 residues. The CDR3 loop reads CSASGTGAFYEQYF. CDR3 bases: TGCAGTGCTAGCGGGACAGGAGCTTTCTACGAGCAGTACTTC.

This clonotype was seen only a few times. The chain is built from TRBV28 and TRBJ2-5; D is perhaps TRBD1 (6 bases). The J call is doubtful: the DNA matches TRBJ2-7 better. This CDR3 contains 14 residues. Per germline, CDR1 MDHEN and CDR2 SYDVKM. The CDR3 here is CASSLGTLGYEQYF. CDR3 bases: TGTGCCAGCAGTTTAGGGACACTCGGGTACGAGCAGTACTTC.

The table lists this clonotype with a few counts. The chain couples TRBV27 to TRBJ2-1; D unclear. The germline gives CDR1 MNHEY, CDR2 SMNVEV (reference sequence). Trimming pared 5 bases from V and 4 bases from J, leaving 18 bases between. The CDR3 covers 16 residues. CDR3 region: CASSPLRPDKYNEQFF. CDR3 coding DNA: TGTGCCAGCAGTCCCCTCCGACCAGACAAGTACAATGAGCAGTTCTTC.

The rearrangement uses TRBV10-3 and TRBJ2-5, with 7 bases that match TRBD2. V gave up 2 bases and J gave up 5 bases; unmatched junction bases: 8. This CDR3 has 15 residues. Germline CDR1 and CDR2: ENHRY and SYGVKD. CDR3 nucleotides: TGTGCCATCAGTGAGATTGGCGGGAGCATGGAGACCCAGTACTTC. Protein: CAISEIGGSMETQYF.

In its sample, this clonotype was seen once. The chain couples TRBV10-3 to TRBJ2-1, with a possible D match to TRBD2 (5 bases). The CDR3 totals 15 residues. V was cut by 2 bases and J by 3 bases, with 11 bases left in between. Germline lookup yields CDR1 ENHRY and CDR2 SYGVKD. The CDR3 loop is CAISEGGLSYNEQFF. The CDR3 coding sequence is TGTGCCATCAGTGAGGGCGGGCTGAGCTACAATGAGCAGTTCTTC.

The chain combines TRBV20-1 with TRBJ1-2, with 9 bases lining up with TRBD1. In germline, CDR1 is DFQATT, CDR2 SNEGSKA (reference sequence). The trim removed 6 bases at V and 4 bases at J, leaving 9 bases unmatched. The length of the CDR3 is 14 residues. Here the CDR3 DNA reads TGCAGTGCCTATCTGGACAGGGGAACCTATGGCTACACCTTC. Translating gives CSAYLDRGTYGYTF.

This chain links TRBV3-1 with TRBJ2-3; 8 nucleotides line up with TRBD2. The germline gives CDR1 LGHDT, CDR2 YNNKEL (reference sequence). CDR3 length: 18 amino acids. With V trimmed by 0 bases and J by 0 bases, 8 bases remained unmatched. CDR3 sequence: CASSQDWGLGGSTDTQYF. CDR3 bases: TGTGCCAGCAGCCAAGATTGGGGACTAGGGGGAAGCACAGATACGCAGTATTTT.

This clonotype was seen only a few times. The chain joins TRBV20-1 to TRBJ2-1, with D possibly matching TRBD1 (6 bases). Germline assignment: CDR1 DFQATT and CDR2 SNEGSKA (reference sequence). Trimming stripped 6 bases from V and 10 bases from J, with 19 bases between. The CDR3 runs 13 residues. In DNA, the CDR3 is TGCAGTGCAACCGACCCCAAGCAGGGGGAGCAGTTCTTC. This encodes CSATDPKQGEQFF.

The V gene is TRBV10-3, the J gene TRBJ1-2; TRBD1 aligns across 7 bases. Germline trimming cut 10 bases from V and 1 base from J; bases unmatched to any gene: 6. Germline V CDR1 and CDR2: ENHRY, SYGVKD. The CDR3 covers 13 residues. CDR3 amino acids: CATTGELNYGYTF. The CDR3 coding sequence is TGTGCCACTACAGGGGAACTTAACTATGGCTACACCTTC.

V and J are TRBV3-1 and TRBJ1-2, with D perhaps matching TRBD1 (5 bases). There are 14 residues in the CDR3. Germline lookup yields CDR1 LGHDT and CDR2 YNNKEL (reference sequence). Trimming removed 5 bases from V and 7 bases from J, with 17 bases in between. This CDR3 is CASSSSGTYLGYTF. DNA for the CDR3: TGTGCCAGCAGCTCCTCCGGGACTTATCTTGGCTACACCTTC.

This sequence joins TRBV2 and TRBJ1-4; D is perhaps TRBD1 (5 bases). This CDR3 contains 16 residues. V lost 4 bases and J 5 bases, leaving 17 bases between the germline ends. The germline CDR1 and CDR2 sequences are SNHLY and FYNNEI. CDR3 sequence: CASSALSGGINEKLFF. The CDR3, as DNA: TGTGCCAGCAGTGCCCTGTCTGGGGGGATAAATGAAAAACTGTTTTTT.

This clonotype occurred a few times. The chain joins TRBV6-2 or TRBV6-3 to TRBJ2-1, with 7 positions matching TRBD1. Germline V lookup: CDR1 MNHEY, CDR2 SVGEGT. The CDR3 sequence is 14 residues long. J lost 0 bases, V lost 7 bases, and 3 bases had no gene match. This CDR3 is CASIGQASYNEQFF. As DNA, the CDR3 is TGTGCCAGCATTGGACAGGCCTCCTACAATGAGCAGTTCTTC.

This clonotype was detected a few times. The DNA of the CDR3 is TGTGCCAGCAGCCCCCCAGGGCCCACCGGGGAGCTGTTTTTT. This translates into CASSPPGPTGELFF. The chain has TRBV12-3 or TRBV12-4 and TRBJ2-2, with a weak D call TRBD1 (5 bases). The CDR3 covers 14 residues. Trimming removed 6 bases at V and 4 bases at J, with 12 bases between.

In the case of this clonotype: The junction departs from germline at one end; a sequencing error may be responsible. The V and J genes are TRBV6-2 or TRBV6-3 and TRBJ1-4; TRBD1 matches 8 bases. Germline loops: CDR1 MNHEY, CDR2 SVGEGT. The CDR3 runs to 19 residues. In DNA, the CDR3 is TGTGCCAGCAGTTACACCGTCCGGGACAGGAGTTTGCGGAATGAAGAACTGTTTTTT. Translation gives CASSYTVRDRSLRNEELFF.

This clonotype has just a few counts. The V and J genes are TRBV25-1 and TRBJ2-3, with D unclear. The CDR3 is 16 amino acids. V was trimmed by 2 bases and J by 2 bases, leaving 14 bases between them. The germline V gene has CDR1 MGHDK and CDR2 SYGVNS. The DNA of the CDR3 is TGTGCCAGCAGTGAAAAGGCGGAACTCTTCACAGATACGCAGTATTTT. This gives the protein CASSEKAELFTDTQYF.

With regard to this clonotype: At one boundary the junction diverges from the germline segment, which might be a read error. The V and J genes are TRBV5-1 and TRBJ1-2; 7 nucleotides agree with TRBD1. This CDR3 is built from 15 residues. CDR1 and CDR2 (germline): SGHRS, YFSETQ. The CDR3 loop reads CASGLGTAGNYGHTF. The CDR3 DNA reads TGCGCCAGCGGCCTGGGGACAGCAGGCAACTATGGCCACACCTTC.